A single sample is the source of the 19 T cell receptor beta chains below, sequenced in a study of cytomegalovirus exposure and HLA in healthy donors (dated by TCRdb to about 2017). Libraries were constructed by the immunoSEQ multiplex PCR assay. For the multiplex PCR, a mixture combining 60 forward primers for TCR Vbeta segments and 13 reverse primers for TCR Jbeta segments was used. TCRdb retrieved this table from immuneACCESS and kept in-frame rearrangements only. Not all clones are present; in checked studies, unresolved V genes account for under half, and no reason is known for the remainder. The sample table records 150,000 to 200,000 clones; roughly 86% of these occur just once. The top ten constitute approximately 1.7% of the sample. Sequencing was performed on PBMCs. These receptor sequences come from a woman in her late teens or twenties in good health and CMV-seronegative.

The chain recombines TRBV2 with TRBJ2-2, with TRBD2 matching 7 bases. The junction had 7 bases not matched to a gene; V was cut back by 5 bases and J by 7 bases. CDR3 length equals 14 residues. The germline CDR1 and CDR2 sequences are SNHLY and FYNNEI. The CDR3 bases are TGTGCCAGCAGTCCGCGGGAGTTCGGCGGGGAGCTGTTTTTT. It codes for CASSPREFGGELFF.

This clone has only a few counts. Other DNA sequences within the sample encode an identical CDR3. V gene TRBV6-5 combines with J gene TRBJ1-1; D remains unclear. Looked up from germline, CDR1 is MNHEY and CDR2 is SVGAGI. The length of the CDR3 is 13 residues. The V gene lost 3 bases and the J gene lost 1 base, with 6 bases spanning the gap. This chain's CDR3 is CASSYMRNTEAFF. DNA of the CDR3: TGTGCCAGCAGTTATATGCGGAACACTGAAGCTTTCTTT.

The chain couples TRBV29-1 to TRBJ1-1; D is ambiguous. The germline CDR1 and CDR2 sequences are SQVTM and ANQGSEA. The CDR3 is made up of 13 amino acids. The V end lost 2 bases, the J end lost 3 bases, and 10 bases lay between the germline ends. For the CDR3, the DNA is TGCAGCGTTGAACAGTACGGGTACACTGAAGCTTTCTTT. It specifies CSVEQYGYTEAFF.

This sequence joins TRBV18 and TRBJ1-1; possibly TRBD1 for D (6 bases). Germline V gives CDR1 KGHSH, CDR2 LQKENI. V was shortened by 6 bases and J by 2 bases, with 16 bases between the two germline ends. This CDR3 contains 15 residues. This chain's CDR3 is CASSPAGGHNTEAFF. CDR3 nucleotides: TGTGCCAGCTCCCCCGCCGGGGGGCATAACACTGAAGCTTTCTTT.

V is TRBV19 and J is TRBJ1-5, with TRBD1 identical over 11 bases. Per the germline V gene, CDR1 is LNHDA and CDR2 is SQIVND (reference sequence). The ends lost 5 bases at V and 1 base at J; junction bases unmatched: 13. The CDR3 spans 19 residues. CDR3 sequence (DNA): TGTGCCAGTAGTTCCCCCGGGACAGGGGGAGACTACAGCAATCAGCCCCAGCATTTT. Its translation is CASSSPGTGGDYSNQPQHF. The variable domain in full, with the rest retrieved from reference TRBV19 and TRBJ1-5, is DGGITQSPKYLFRKEGQNVTLSCEQNLNHDAMYWYRQDPGQGLRLIYYSQIVNDFQKGDIAEGYSVSREKKESFPLTVTSAQKNPTAFYLCASSSPGTGGDYSNQPQHFGDGTRLSIL.

V and J are TRBV7-9 and TRBJ2-2; the D gene is possibly TRBD1 (6 bases). This CDR3 region has 15 residues. Between the trimmed V and J ends, which lost 5 bases and 1 base, there was a span of 11 bases. From germline, CDR1 is SEHNR and CDR2 FQNEAQ (reference sequence). In nucleotides, the CDR3 is TGTGCCAGCAGCCAGGGACAAGTGAACACCGGGGAGCTGTTTTTT. It encodes CASSQGQVNTGELFF.

J is TRBJ2-3 and V is TRBV5-1; the match to TRBD2 covers 8 bases. The CDR3 is made up of 14 amino acids. V gave up 4 bases and J gave up 3 bases; unmatched junction bases: 4. Germline values: CDR1 SGHRS, CDR2 YFSETQ. CDR3 nucleotide sequence: TGCGCCAGCAGCCGTGCGGGGGGTACAGATACGCAGTATTTT. It yields the protein CASSRAGGTDTQYF.

The genes are TRBV7-9 and TRBJ1-1, with D tentatively TRBD1 (6 bases). The CDR3 totals 16 residues. The germline gives CDR1 SEHNR, CDR2 FQNEAQ (reference sequence). The V and J ends lost 1 base and 1 base respectively, with 13 bases between them. The CDR3 loop is CASSLGDRIWNTEAFF. Written as DNA, the CDR3 is TGTGCCAGCAGCTTAGGTGACAGGATCTGGAACACTGAAGCTTTCTTT. The entire variable domain, with the rest obtained from reference TRBV7-9 and TRBJ1-1, is as follows: DTGVSQNPRHKITKRGQNVTFRCDPISEHNRLYWYRQTLGQGPEFLTYFQNEAQLEKSRLLSDRFSAERPKGSFSTLEIQRTEQGDSAMYLCASSLGDRIWNTEAFFGQGTRLTVV.

The V call is TRBV5-1, the J call TRBJ2-2; TRBD1 is a possible D gene (6 bases). The CDR3 contains 16 residues. Germline V gives CDR1 SGHRS, CDR2 YFSETQ. The V and J ends lost 4 bases and 2 bases respectively, with 15 bases between them. The CDR3 DNA follows: TGCGCCAGCAGCCCTTGGGGGCAGGGAAACACCGGGGAGCTGTTTTTT. This translates into CASSPWGQGNTGELFF.

To note about this clone: One end of the junction does not line up with germline, which may come from a read error. The rearrangement joins TRBV29-1 to TRBJ2-5; 9 bases map to TRBD2. CDR1 is SQVTM, CDR2 ANQGSEA, per germline. This CDR3 is built from 13 residues. CDR3 in amino acids: CSVEGGRGEAQYF. DNA for the CDR3: TGCAGCGTTGAAGGCGGGAGGGGAGAGGCCCAGTACTTC.

The CDR3 bases are TGTGCCACCAGCAGGGACAGGGCGAGCGAGCAGTACTTC. Translated: CATSRDRASEQYF. This chain connects TRBV15 to TRBJ2-7; 8 bases line up with TRBD1. V lost 3 bases to trimming and J lost 6 bases; unmatched junction nucleotides: 4. The CDR3 loop spans 13 amino acids. Germline loops: CDR1 LNHNV, CDR2 YYDKDF (reference sequence).

For the CDR3, the DNA is TGCGCCAGCAGCTTGGGGACAGGGGGCTTCGGTGAGCGTGGCTACACCTTC. Protein sequence: CASSLGTGGFGERGYTF. V usage is TRBV5-1 and J usage is TRBJ1-2; 11 bases fit TRBD1. From germline, CDR1 is SGHRS and CDR2 YFSETQ. The CDR3 covers 17 residues. The J segment lost 7 bases and the V segment lost 0 bases, leaving 11 bases of the junction unmatched.

The genes are TRBV15 and TRBJ2-3; TRBD2 matches at 7 bases. The CDR3 loop spans 17 amino acids. V lost 6 bases, J lost 2 bases, and 14 bases stayed unmatched. The germline V gene encodes CDR1 LNHNV and CDR2 YYDKDF (reference sequence). The CDR3 DNA reads TGTGCCACCAGAGCGTCGGCGGCGGGAGTTACCACAGATACGCAGTATTTT. Translation gives CATRASAAGVTTDTQYF.

This sequence joins TRBV5-6 and TRBJ2-7; a possible D gene is TRBD2 (6 bases). This CDR3 is built from 12 residues. Germline V gene sequence: CDR1 SGHDT, CDR2 YYEEEE. V was cut by 4 bases and J by 8 bases, with 13 bases left in between. CDR3 in amino acids: CASSPSGGKQYF. DNA for the CDR3: TGTGCCAGCAGCCCCTCCGGCGGGAAGCAGTACTTC.

The chain has TRBV4-1 and TRBJ1-2; a possible D gene is TRBD1 (6 bases). The CDR3 sequence is 16 residues long. V lost 0 bases and J 6 bases, leaving 17 bases between the germline ends. Germline CDR1 and CDR2: MGHRA and YSYEKL. In DNA, the CDR3 is TGCGCCAGCAGCCAAGAAGGGGGGACTAAGGGTAATGGCTACACCTTC. It specifies CASSQEGGTKGNGYTF.

The chain joins TRBV18 to TRBJ1-2; D perhaps matches TRBD1 (6 bases). V lost 2 bases and J 2 bases, leaving 9 bases between the germline ends. This CDR3 is built from 14 residues. The germline gives CDR1 KGHSH, CDR2 LQKENI. The CDR3 DNA sequence: TGTGCCAGCTCACCAGGCAGGGGAAACTATGGCTACACCTTC. This codes for CASSPGRGNYGYTF.

The J gene is TRBJ2-2, the V gene TRBV7-9; no firm D call. The CDR3 has 15 amino acids. CDR1 and CDR2 (germline): SEHNR, FQNEAQ (reference sequence). V lost 2 bases and J 0 bases, leaving 7 bases between the germline ends. CDR3 sequence: CASSLRGTNTGELFF. The CDR3 DNA follows: TGTGCCAGCAGCTTACGCGGTACGAACACCGGGGAGCTGTTTTTT.

V and J are TRBV14 and TRBJ1-1, with a possible D match to TRBD1 (6 bases). The CDR3 has 13 amino acids. CDR1 is SGHDN, CDR2 FVKESK, per germline. Trimming removed 10 bases from V and 1 base from J, with 13 bases in between. Written as DNA, the CDR3 is TGTGCCATCTCCCGGACAGCGAACACTGAAGCTTTCTTT. Translated, it gives CAISRTANTEAFF. Looking up the rest from reference TRBV14 and TRBJ1-1 gives the full variable domain: EAGVTQFPSHSVIEKGQTVTLRCDPISGHDNLYWYRRVMGKEIKFLLHFVKESKQDESGMPNNRFLAERTGGTYSTLKVQPAELEDSGVYFCAISRTANTEAFFGQGTRLTVV.

The rearrangement uses TRBV11-2 and TRBJ2-7; the D gene is possibly TRBD1 (8 bases). The length of the CDR3 is 16 residues. From germline, CDR1 is SGHAT and CDR2 FQNNGV. The V gene lost 4 bases and the J gene lost 3 bases, with 19 bases spanning the gap. The CDR3: CASSSIRTGRVYEQYF. Here the CDR3 DNA reads TGTGCCAGCAGCTCGATTCGGACAGGGAGGGTCTACGAGCAGTACTTC.